This paragraph reports one T cell receptor beta chain. CDR1 MNHNY and CDR2 SVGAGI come from the germline V gene (reference sequence). V was cut by 2 bases and J by 4 bases, with 15 bases left in between. This CDR3 contains 15 residues. This specimen comes from a study of blood T cells in healthy people across ages. A second roughly 6 to 11 cycle PCR used barcoded and J-beta primers. TCRdb processed the 5' RACE reads anew with MiXCR; each CDR3 protein has one entry. The sample contains nearly 1 million distinct CDR3 sequences, roughly 51% of which appear only once. This rearrangement joins TRBV6-6 to TRBJ2-7; tentatively, D is TRBD2 (6 bases). The TCR comes from a woman in her fifties or sixties in good health. Sequences were obtained from blood. The CDR3 sequence: CASSYPGVGAYEQYF. Written as DNA, the CDR3 is TGTGCCAGCAGTTACCCGGGAGTGGGAGCATACGAGCAGTACTTC.